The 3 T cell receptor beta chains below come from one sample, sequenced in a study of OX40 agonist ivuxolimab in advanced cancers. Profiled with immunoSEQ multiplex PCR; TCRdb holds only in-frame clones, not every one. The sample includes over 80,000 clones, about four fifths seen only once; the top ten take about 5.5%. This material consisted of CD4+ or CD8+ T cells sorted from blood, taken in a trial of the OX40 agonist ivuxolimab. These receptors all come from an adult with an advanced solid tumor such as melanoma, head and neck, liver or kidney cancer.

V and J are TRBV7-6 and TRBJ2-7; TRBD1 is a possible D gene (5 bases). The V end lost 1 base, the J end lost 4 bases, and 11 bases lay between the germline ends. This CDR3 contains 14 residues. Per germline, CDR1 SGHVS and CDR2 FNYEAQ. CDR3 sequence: CASSLVASGYEQYF. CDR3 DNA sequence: TGTGCCAGCAGCTTAGTAGCTTCAGGGTACGAGCAGTACTTC.

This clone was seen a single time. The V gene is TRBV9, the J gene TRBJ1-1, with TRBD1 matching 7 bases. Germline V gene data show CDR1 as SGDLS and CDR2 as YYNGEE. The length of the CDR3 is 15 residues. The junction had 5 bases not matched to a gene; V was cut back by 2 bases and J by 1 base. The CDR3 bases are TGTGCCAGCAGCGTCCTGACAGGGACGAACACTGAAGCTTTCTTT. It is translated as CASSVLTGTNTEAFF. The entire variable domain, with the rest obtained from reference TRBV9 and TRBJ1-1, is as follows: DSGVTQTPKHLITATGQRVTLRCSPRSGDLSVYWYQQSLDQGLQFLIQYYNGEERAKGNILERFSAQQFPDLHSELNLSSLELGDSALYFCASSVLTGTNTEAFFGQGTRLTVV.

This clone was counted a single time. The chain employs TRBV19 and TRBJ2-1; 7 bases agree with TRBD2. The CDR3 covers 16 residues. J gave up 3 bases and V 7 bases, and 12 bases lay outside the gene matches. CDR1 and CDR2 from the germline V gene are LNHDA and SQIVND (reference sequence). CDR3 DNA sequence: TGTGCCAGTACCCCGGGAGGCCCGGGTTTCTACAATGAGCAGTTCTTC. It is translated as CASTPGGPGFYNEQFF. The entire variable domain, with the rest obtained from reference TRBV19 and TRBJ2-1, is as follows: DGGITQSPKYLFRKEGQNVTLSCEQNLNHDAMYWYRQDPGQGLRLIYYSQIVNDFQKGDIAEGYSVSREKKESFPLTVTSAQKNPTAFYLCASTPGGPGFYNEQFFGPGTRLTVL.